This TCR beta chain was documented in a study of beta chain features in type 1 diabetes. Across the whole study: Age, gender and cell yields were similar between patients and healthy donors. Study-wide findings and caveats: More deletions and fewer insertions at VDJ junctions were found in patients with type 1 diabetes. Naive, central memory and Treg TCRB repertoires seemed to resemble each other more closely in patients than they did in healthy donors.

Sequenced material consisted of expressed TCRB transcripts (all of the isolated RNA was reverse transcribed). Clones were sequenced by immunoSEQ multiplex PCR, and TCRdb holds only the in-frame ones, with some missing. This sample has over 120,000 clones, with more than 9% found just once. Sorting with CD45RO/CCR7/CD25/CD127/CD95/CD27 yielded naive, central memory, regulatory and stem-like memory CD4+ cells. This clone was counted between two and nine times. Antigen: not known. Sequenced input: naive CD4+ T cells from blood. The clonotype comes from a man aged 18 to 29 in good health.

The CDR3 sequence is CASSSGQPSTRTGELFF. CDR3 DNA: TGTGCCAGCAGCTCCGGACAGCCCAGTACTAGGACCGGGGAGCTGTTTTTT. J is TRBJ2-2 and V is TRBV7-2; a possible D gene is TRBD1 (6 bases). CDR1 and CDR2 from the germline V gene are SGHTA and FQGNSA. Trimming left V 4 bases short and J 5 bases short, with 20 bases between. The CDR3 contains 17 residues.